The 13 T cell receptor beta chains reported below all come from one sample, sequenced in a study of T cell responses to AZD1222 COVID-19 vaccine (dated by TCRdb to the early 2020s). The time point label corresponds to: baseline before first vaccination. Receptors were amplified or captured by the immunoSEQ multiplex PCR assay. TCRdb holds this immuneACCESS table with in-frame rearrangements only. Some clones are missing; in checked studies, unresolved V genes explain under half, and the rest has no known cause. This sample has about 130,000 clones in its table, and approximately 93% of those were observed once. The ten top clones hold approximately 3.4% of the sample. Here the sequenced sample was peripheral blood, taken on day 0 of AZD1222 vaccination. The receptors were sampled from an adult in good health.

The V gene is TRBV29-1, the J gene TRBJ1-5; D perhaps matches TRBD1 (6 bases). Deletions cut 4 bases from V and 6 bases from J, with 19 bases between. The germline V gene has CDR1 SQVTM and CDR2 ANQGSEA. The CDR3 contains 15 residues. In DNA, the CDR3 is TGCAGCGTTGCTTTCGGGGGGCGCGGTATTCAGCCCCAGCATTTT. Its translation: CSVAFGGRGIQPQHF.

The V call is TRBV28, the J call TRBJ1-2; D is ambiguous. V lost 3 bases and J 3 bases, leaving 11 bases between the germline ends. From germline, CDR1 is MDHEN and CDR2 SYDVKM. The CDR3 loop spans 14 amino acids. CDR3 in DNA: TGTGCCAGCAGTTTGACAAATTACTACTATGGCTACACCTTC. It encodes CASSLTNYYYGYTF.

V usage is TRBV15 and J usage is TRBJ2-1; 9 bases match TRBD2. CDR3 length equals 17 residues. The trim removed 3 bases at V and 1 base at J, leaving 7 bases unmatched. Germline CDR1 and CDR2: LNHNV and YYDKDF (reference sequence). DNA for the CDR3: TGTGCCACCAGCAGGGACGTGACTAGCGGATCCTACAATGAGCAGTTCTTC. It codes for CATSRDVTSGSYNEQFF.

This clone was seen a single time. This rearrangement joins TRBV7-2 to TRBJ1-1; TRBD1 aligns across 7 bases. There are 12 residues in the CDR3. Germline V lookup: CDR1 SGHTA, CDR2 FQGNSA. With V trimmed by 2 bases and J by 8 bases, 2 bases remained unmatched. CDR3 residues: CASSLRGPEAFF. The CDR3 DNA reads TGTGCCAGCAGCTTAAGGGGGCCGGAAGCTTTCTTT.

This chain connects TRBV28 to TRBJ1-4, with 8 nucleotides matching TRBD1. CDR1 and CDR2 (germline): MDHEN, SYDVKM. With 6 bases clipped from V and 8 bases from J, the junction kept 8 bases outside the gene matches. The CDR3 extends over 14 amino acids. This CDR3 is CASSQGQAREKLFF. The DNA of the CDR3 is TGTGCCAGCAGCCAGGGACAGGCGAGGGAAAAACTGTTTTTT. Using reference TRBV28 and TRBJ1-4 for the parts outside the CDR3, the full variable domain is DVKVTQSSRYLVKRTGEKVFLECVQDMDHENMFWYRQDPGLGLRLIYFSYDVKMKEKGDIPEGYSVSREKKERFSLILESASTNQTSMYLCASSQGQAREKLFFGSGTQLSVL.

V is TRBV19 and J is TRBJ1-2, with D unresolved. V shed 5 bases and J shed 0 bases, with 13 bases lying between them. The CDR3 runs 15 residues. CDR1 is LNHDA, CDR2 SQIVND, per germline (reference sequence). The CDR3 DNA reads TGTGCCAGTAGTGTTTCACTGATGACTAACTATGGCTACACCTTC. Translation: CASSVSLMTNYGYTF.

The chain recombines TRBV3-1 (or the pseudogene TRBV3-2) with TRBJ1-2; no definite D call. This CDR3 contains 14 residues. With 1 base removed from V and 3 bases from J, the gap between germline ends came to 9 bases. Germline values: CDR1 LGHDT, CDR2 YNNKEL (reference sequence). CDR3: CASSQGLQYYGYTF. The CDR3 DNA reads TGTGCCAGCAGCCAAGGGCTCCAGTACTATGGCTACACCTTC.

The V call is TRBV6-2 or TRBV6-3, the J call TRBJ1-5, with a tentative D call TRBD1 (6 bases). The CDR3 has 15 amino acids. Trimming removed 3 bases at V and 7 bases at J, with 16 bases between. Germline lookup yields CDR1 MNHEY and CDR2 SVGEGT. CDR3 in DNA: TGTGCCAGCAGTTATGGATCCGGGGGCGGGCAGCCCCAGCATTTT. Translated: CASSYGSGGGQPQHF.

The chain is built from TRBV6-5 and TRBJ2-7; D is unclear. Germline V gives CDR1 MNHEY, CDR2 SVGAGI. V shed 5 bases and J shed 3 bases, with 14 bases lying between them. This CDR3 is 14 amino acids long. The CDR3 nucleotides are TGTGCCAGCAGTAGCAACAGCAGGTACTACGAGCAGTACTTC. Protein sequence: CASSSNSRYYEQYF.

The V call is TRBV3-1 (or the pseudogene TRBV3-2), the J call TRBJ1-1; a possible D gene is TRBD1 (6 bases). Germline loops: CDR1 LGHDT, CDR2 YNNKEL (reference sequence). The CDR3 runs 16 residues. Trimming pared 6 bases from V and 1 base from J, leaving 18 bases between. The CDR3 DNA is TGTGCCAGCAGGGGTGGGGGCCGGAGAAAGAACACTGAAGCTTTCTTT. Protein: CASRGGGRRKNTEAFF.

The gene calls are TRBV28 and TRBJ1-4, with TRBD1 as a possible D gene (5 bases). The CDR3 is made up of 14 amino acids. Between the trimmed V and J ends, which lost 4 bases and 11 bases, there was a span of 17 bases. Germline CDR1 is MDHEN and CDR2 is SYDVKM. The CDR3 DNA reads TGTGCCAGCAGTTCCTCTGGGCTACGGGGGAAACTGTTTTTT. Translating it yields CASSSSGLRGKLFF.

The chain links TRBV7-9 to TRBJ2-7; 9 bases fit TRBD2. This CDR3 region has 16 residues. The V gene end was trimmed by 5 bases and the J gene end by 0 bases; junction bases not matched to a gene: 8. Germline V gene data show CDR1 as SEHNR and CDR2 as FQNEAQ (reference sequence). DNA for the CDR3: TGTGCCAGCAGCCGTTCTAGCGGGGTTAGCTCCTACGAGCAGTACTTC. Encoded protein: CASSRSSGVSSYEQYF. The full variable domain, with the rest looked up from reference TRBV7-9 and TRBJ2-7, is DTGVSQNPRHKITKRGQNVTFRCDPISEHNRLYWYRQTLGQGPEFLTYFQNEAQLEKSRLLSDRFSAERPKGSFSTLEIQRTEQGDSAMYLCASSRSSGVSSYEQYFGPGTRLTVT.

The CDR3 nucleotides read TGTGCCAGCAGCCCACGAACCCAGGAGACCCAGTACTTC. Translating it yields CASSPRTQETQYF. The V and J genes are TRBV9 and TRBJ2-5, with no clear D. CDR3 length: 13 amino acids. Germline CDR1 and CDR2: SGDLS and YYNGEE. Trimming cost V 4 bases and J 5 bases, with 12 bases left between them.